This T cell receptor (beta chain) emerged from a study of technical replicates of blood from several donors. The CDR3 has 14 amino acids. Germline V CDR1 and CDR2: SGHVS, FNYEAQ. The ends were cut back, 0 bases at V and 5 bases at J, with 10 bases in the middle. Libraries were prepared by immunoSEQ multiplex PCR; TCRdb keeps only in-frame clonotypes and omits some of them. This sample has 45,000 to 60,000 clones, with about 94% found just once. Material for sequencing was PBMCs. The receptor was isolated from a human donor in good health. Some clones in this sample may be carry-over from other donors' samples. The chain uses TRBV7-6 and TRBJ2-5, with a tentative D call TRBD2 (5 bases). The CDR3 DNA reads as TGTGCCAGCAGCTTAGCCCCGGGGAGCGAGACCCAGTACTTC. The encoded protein is CASSLAPGSETQYF.